This entry is about one T cell receptor (beta chain). The target antigen is unknown. From the reads, TCRdb called clonotypes with MiXCR, one entry per CDR3 protein. The sample has hundreds of thousands of distinct CDR3 sequences, roughly a sixth seen once. This entry comes from a study of T cell repertoires in cytomegalovirus infection. Study outcomes and limitations: Cumulated frequencies of public TCR beta families served to identify carriers of CMV plus the relevant HLA.

The CDR3 has 15 amino acids. The V gene's germline CDR1 is DFQATT and CDR2 SNEGSKA (reference sequence). V dropped 4 bases and J dropped 1; count of bases not matched to a gene: 8. The sample was PBMCs. The TCR originated in a human donor in good health (CMV status not recorded). Some clones in this sample may be carry-over from other donors' samples. J is TRBJ1-1 and V is TRBV20-1; 8 bases agree with TRBD1. This CDR3 reads CSATRGGTGNTEAFF. In DNA, the CDR3 is TGCAGTGCTACCAGAGGAGGGACAGGGAACACTGAAGCTTTCTTT.